A selection of T cell receptor beta chains follows, all from one sample in a study of blood T cells in healthy people across ages. TCRdb independently ran MiXCR on the 5' RACE reads; one entry per CDR3 protein. The repertoire consists of some 700,000 distinct CDR3 sequences, with 40% to 45% occurring once and the leading ten covering 20% to 25%. Sequencing was performed on blood. The receptors derive from a woman in her sixties in good health. Both conserved end residues are part of each CDR3. The D gene is left open where the match is weak. The size of a clone is reported for some rows only, either as once, few or many, or as a class for expanded clones.

TRBV4-1	TRBJ2-1	-	-	CASSQDQYNEQFF	TGCGCCAGCAGCCAAGATCAATACAATGAGCAGTTCTTC
TRBV12-3/TRBV12-4	TRBJ1-1	-	-	CASSFSLAPNTEAFF	TGTGCCAGCAGTTTTTCGTTGGCCCCGAACACTGAAGCTTTCTTT
TRBV18	TRBJ2-7	TRBD1	-	CASSPRQGASYEQYF	TGTGCCAGCTCACCGCGACAGGGTGCCTCCTACGAGCAGTACTTC
TRBV11-2	TRBJ1-2	-	-	CASSLDQGRDGYTF	TGTGCCAGCAGCTTAGATCAGGGGAGGGATGGCTACACCTTC
TRBV10-3	TRBJ2-5	TRBD1	many	CAISGQGEETQYF	TGTGCCATCTCTGGACAGGGGGAAGAGACCCAGTACTTC
TRBV6-5	TRBJ2-7	-	few	CASSYSGPRQTFSYEQYF	TGTGCCAGCAGTTACTCAGGACCTCGACAGACATTCTCCTACGAGCAGTACTTC
TRBV30	TRBJ2-5	TRBD1	-	CAWSAGGETQYF	TGTGCCTGGAGTGCAGGGGGAGAGACCCAGTACTTC
TRBV5-1	TRBJ2-3	-	-	CASSSSAPSTDTQYF	TGCGCCAGCAGCAGTAGCGCGCCTAGCACAGATACGCAGTATTTT
TRBV12-3/TRBV12-4	TRBJ2-7	-	-	CASSLLALSSYNEQYF	TGTGCCAGCAGTTTACTAGCGTTGAGCTCCTACAATGAGCAGTACTTC
TRBV20-1	TRBJ2-2	-	many	CSARGGAVNTGELFF	TGCAGTGCTAGGGGGGGCGCAGTAAACACCGGGGAGCTGTTTTTT
TRBV29-1	TRBJ1-5	-	-	CSVLGGSNQPQHF	TGCAGCGTGCTGGGGGGCAGCAATCAGCCCCAGCATTTT
TRBV5-5	TRBJ2-5	-	-	CASSLSGWGKFETQYF	TGTGCCAGCAGCTTGTCAGGGTGGGGTAAGTTCGAGACCCAGTACTTC
TRBV10-1	TRBJ2-1	TRBD1	-	CASSEPGTGPCDEQFF	TGCGCCAGCAGTGAGCCAGGGACAGGGCCCTGCGATGAGCAGTTCTTC
TRBV12-5	TRBJ2-5	TRBD1	-	CASGRDRAQMDEQYF	TGTGCTAGTGGTCGAGACAGGGCTCAGATGGATGAGCAGTACTTC
TRBV9	TRBJ2-7	TRBD2	-	CASSVEISGLDEQYF	TGTGCCAGCAGCGTAGAAATTAGCGGGTTGGACGAGCAGTACTTC
TRBV20-1	TRBJ2-1	TRBD2	-	CRVSGTSLHNEQFF	TGCAGGGTATCCGGGACTAGCTTACACAATGAGCAGTTCTTC
TRBV6-2/TRBV6-3	TRBJ2-5	-	-	CASNYQAGIETQYF	TGTGCCAGCAACTACCAGGCAGGGATAGAGACCCAGTACTTC
TRBV29-1	TRBJ2-2	TRBD2	-	CSAWTSANTGELFF	TGCAGCGCCTGGACTAGCGCGAACACCGGGGAGCTGTTTTTT
TRBV2	TRBJ1-1	-	-	CASSEQRANTEAFF	TGTGCCAGCAGTGAACAGAGGGCGAACACTGAAGCTTTCTTT
TRBV6-4	TRBJ2-7	TRBD1	once	CASSEGQGDNEQYF	TGTGCCAGCAGTGAGGGACAGGGGGACAATGAGCAGTACTTC
TRBV6-4	TRBJ1-5	-	-	CASSERQDRNQPQHF	TGTGCCAGCAGTGAAAGACAGGACCGCAATCAGCCCCAGCATTTT
TRBV28	TRBJ2-7	TRBD1	few	CASSFGQATYEQYF	TGTGCCAGCAGTTTCGGACAGGCCACCTACGAGCAGTACTTC
TRBV7-8	TRBJ2-1	TRBD2	-	CASSFASGRDNEQFF	TGTGCCAGCAGCTTCGCTAGCGGGAGGGACAATGAGCAGTTCTTC
TRBV6-2/TRBV6-3	TRBJ2-5	TRBD2	-	CASRQIAGLQETQYF	TGTGCCAGCCGTCAAATAGCGGGTTTACAAGAGACCCAGTACTTC
TRBV7-9	TRBJ2-3	-	few	CASSLALGRAPTDTQYF	TGTGCCAGCAGCTTAGCGCTTGGGCGGGCCCCCACAGATACGCAGTATTTT